This entry lists 21 T cell receptor beta chains sequenced from one sample in a study of CD4+ T cells in melanoma. TCRdb's table, derived via immunoSEQ multiplex PCR, lists solely in-frame clones and lacks some. The sample records 110,000 to 150,000 clones, about nine tenths being singletons. These receptors all come from a human donor with melanoma.

V and J are TRBV7-2 and TRBJ1-1, with D uncertain. Germline V gives CDR1 SGHTA, CDR2 FQGNSA. CDR3 length: 15 residues. Trimming left V 5 bases short and J 1 base short, with 14 bases between. CDR3 loop: CASSPPSPRNTEAFF. DNA for the CDR3: TGTGCCAGCAGCCCCCCGAGCCCCCGGAACACTGAAGCTTTCTTT. The variable domain in full, completed from reference TRBV7-2 and TRBJ1-1, reads GAGVSQSPSNKVTEKGKDVELRCDPISGHTALYWYRQSLGQGLEFLIYFQGNSAPDKSGLPSDRFSAERTGGSVSTLTIQRTQQEDSAVYLCASSPPSPRNTEAFFGQGTRLTVV.

This rearrangement joins TRBV6-5 to TRBJ1-1; no firm D call. Germline lookup yields CDR1 MNHEY and CDR2 SVGAGI. The ends were cut back, 2 bases at V and 0 bases at J, with 13 bases in the middle. This CDR3 region has 16 residues. The CDR3 protein is CASSYGLSGVNTEAFF. The CDR3 DNA sequence: TGTGCCAGCAGTTACGGGCTCTCGGGAGTGAACACTGAAGCTTTCTTT.

The chain is built from TRBV7-6 and TRBJ2-3; D may match TRBD1 or TRBD2 (5 bases each). Trimming pared 2 bases from V and 0 bases from J, leaving 15 bases between. The CDR3 has 17 residues. Germline-derived CDR1 and CDR2 are SGHVS and FNYEAQ. The CDR3 region is CASSLSGRDPSTDTQYF. The CDR3 nucleotides read TGTGCCAGCAGCTTATCTGGTCGGGACCCCAGCACAGATACGCAGTATTTT.

This clone has only one observation. V is TRBV18 and J is TRBJ2-2, with D unclear. The CDR3 is 13 residues long. The V and J ends lost 2 bases and 6 bases respectively, with 7 bases between them. Looked up from germline, CDR1 is KGHSH and CDR2 is LQKENI. In nucleotides, the CDR3 is TGTGCCAGCTCACCAAAAGGAGCCGGGGAGCTGTTTTTT. Its translation: CASSPKGAGELFF.

This rearrangement joins TRBV5-4 to TRBJ2-2, with D uncertain. CDR3 length: 15 residues. With 4 bases removed from V and 7 bases from J, the gap between germline ends came to 17 bases. Per germline, CDR1 SGHNT and CDR2 YYREEE (reference sequence). In nucleotides, the CDR3 is TGTGCCAGCAGCGAGAACAGAGATGGGATCGGGGAGCTGTTTTTT. It encodes CASSENRDGIGELFF.

The chain links TRBV7-9 to TRBJ1-2, with a tentative D call TRBD1 (5 bases). There are 15 residues in the CDR3. Trimming cost V 5 bases and J 4 bases, with 17 bases left between them. CDR1 SEHNR and CDR2 FQNEAQ come from the germline V gene (reference sequence). This CDR3 reads CASSPPGGAPYGYTF. CDR3 nucleotides: TGTGCCAGCAGCCCCCCCGGAGGGGCCCCCTATGGCTACACCTTC.

V is TRBV7-9 and J is TRBJ1-1; D gene uncertain. V was trimmed by 5 bases and J by 1 base, leaving 11 bases between them. Germline values: CDR1 SEHNR, CDR2 FQNEAQ (reference sequence). The CDR3 sequence is 14 residues long. The CDR3 DNA follows: TGTGCCAGCAGCCCCCGCCAGGAGAACACTGAAGCTTTCTTT. Protein: CASSPRQENTEAFF.

The genes are TRBV5-6 and TRBJ1-6; D remains ambiguous. Germline V gene lookup returns CDR1 SGHDT and CDR2 YYEEEE. Deletions cut 0 bases from V and 9 bases from J, with 4 bases between. The CDR3 extends over 12 amino acids. CDR3 protein: CASSLEGSPLHF. The CDR3 nucleotides are TGTGCCAGCAGCTTGGAGGGTTCACCCCTCCACTTT. Combining the CDR3 with reference TRBV5-6 and TRBJ1-6 gives the whole variable domain DAGVTQSPTHLIKTRGQQVTLRCSPKSGHDTVSWYQQALGQGPQFIFQYYEEEERQRGNFPDRFSGHQFPNYSSELNVNALLLGDSALYLCASSLEGSPLHFGNGTRLTVT.

The chain recombines TRBV11-2 with TRBJ2-1; D remains unclear. V was cut by 2 bases and J by 8 bases, with 4 bases left in between. Germline V CDR1 and CDR2: SGHAT, FQNNGV. The CDR3 has 11 residues. The CDR3 reads CASSLKDEQFF. DNA for the CDR3: TGTGCCAGCAGCTTAAAAGATGAGCAGTTCTTC. The entire variable domain, with the rest obtained from reference TRBV11-2 and TRBJ2-1, is as follows: EAGVAQSPRYKIIEKRQSVAFWCNPISGHATLYWYQQILGQGPKLLIQFQNNGVVDDSQLPKDRFSAERLKGVDSTLKIQPAKLEDSAVYLCASSLKDEQFFGPGTRLTVL.

V usage is TRBV7-9 and J usage is TRBJ2-3, with TRBD2 identical over 10 bases. The CDR3 totals 15 residues. CDR1 and CDR2 from the germline V gene are SEHNR and FQNEAQ (reference sequence). V dropped 0 bases and J dropped 3; count of bases not matched to a gene: 0. CDR3 region: CASSLAGLATDTQYF. The CDR3 coding sequence is TGTGCCAGCAGCTTAGCGGGACTAGCGACAGATACGCAGTATTTT.

This rearrangement joins TRBV5-5 to TRBJ1-2, with D unresolved. The CDR3 runs 13 residues. Per germline, CDR1 SGHKS and CDR2 YYEKEE (reference sequence). Deletions cut 3 bases from V and 3 bases from J, with 9 bases between. As DNA, the CDR3 is TGTGCCAGCAGCTCTGACGGAGACTATGGCTACACCTTC. This codes for CASSSDGDYGYTF.

The chain uses TRBV5-1 and TRBJ1-5; D perhaps matches TRBD1 (5 bases). This CDR3 has 16 amino acids. The ends were cut back, 4 bases at V and 5 bases at J, with 19 bases in the middle. CDR1 is SGHRS, CDR2 YFSETQ, per germline. The CDR3 protein is CASSPLGGGIHQPQHF. In DNA form, the CDR3 reads TGCGCCAGCAGCCCCCTTGGGGGTGGGATCCATCAGCCCCAGCATTTT.

The chain joins TRBV5-6 to TRBJ2-7; TRBD2 matches at 7 bases. Germline V CDR1 and CDR2: SGHDT, YYEEEE. V lost 4 bases to trimming and J lost 0 bases; unmatched junction nucleotides: 7. The CDR3 has 15 residues. The CDR3: CASSLSGLRSYEQYF. The CDR3 nucleotides are TGTGCCAGCAGCCTTAGCGGGCTACGCTCCTACGAGCAGTACTTC. The whole variable domain, remainder taken from reference TRBV5-6 and TRBJ2-7, is DAGVTQSPTHLIKTRGQQVTLRCSPKSGHDTVSWYQQALGQGPQFIFQYYEEEERQRGNFPDRFSGHQFPNYSSELNVNALLLGDSALYLCASSLSGLRSYEQYFGPGTRLTVT.

The J gene is TRBJ2-7, the V gene TRBV5-6; either TRBD1 or TRBD2 may fit D (6 bases each). The CDR3 runs to 15 residues. Trimming cost V 3 bases and J 0 bases, with 13 bases left between them. Germline assignment: CDR1 SGHDT and CDR2 YYEEEE. In DNA, the CDR3 is TGTGCCAGCAGCTCGCTAGGGGGGCCCTCCTACGAGCAGTACTTC. Its translation is CASSSLGGPSYEQYF.

This clone turned up a few times. The chain employs TRBV30 and TRBJ2-5, with TRBD2 identical over 10 bases. The CDR3 spans 14 residues. After removal of 5 bases from V and 5 bases from J, the junction contained 8 bases not matched to a gene. Germline V gene sequence: CDR1 GTSNPN, CDR2 SVGIG (reference sequence). Written as DNA, the CDR3 is TGTGCCTGGGGACCTAGCGGGGGATGGGAGACCCAGTACTTC. Its translation: CAWGPSGGWETQYF.

The table lists this clone with a few counts. This chain links TRBV5-8 with TRBJ1-5, with unresolved D. The CDR3 totals 15 residues. With 0 bases removed from V and 3 bases from J, the gap between germline ends came to 10 bases. The germline CDR1 and CDR2 sequences are SGHTS and YDEGEE. The chain's CDR3 is CASSLGLVVNQPQHF. Here the CDR3 DNA reads TGTGCCAGCAGCTTGGGGCTAGTGGTCAATCAGCCCCAGCATTTT. Supplemented by reference TRBV5-8 and TRBJ1-5, the full variable domain reads EAGVTQSPTHLIKTRGQQATLRCSPISGHTSVYWYQQALGLGLQFLLWYDEGEERNRGNFPPRFSGRQFPNYSSELNVNALELEDSALYLCASSLGLVVNQPQHFGDGTRLSIL.

The J gene is TRBJ1-2, the V gene TRBV5-1; TRBD1 is a possible D gene (5 bases). The CDR3 has 14 residues. Between the trimmed V and J ends, which lost 2 bases and 13 bases, there was a span of 21 bases. Germline values: CDR1 SGHRS, CDR2 YFSETQ. The CDR3 reads CASSLDTGLPSITF. The CDR3 DNA sequence: TGCGCCAGCAGCTTAGATACGGGACTACCCTCAATCACCTTC.

The chain employs TRBV7-9 and TRBJ2-3; possibly TRBD2 for D (6 bases). Germline V gene sequence: CDR1 SEHNR, CDR2 FQNEAQ (reference sequence). Between the trimmed V and J ends, which lost 4 bases and 0 bases, there was a span of 17 bases. The CDR3 sequence is 17 residues long. CDR3 protein: CASSSLGGSPSTDTQYF. DNA of the CDR3: TGTGCCAGCAGCTCCCTGGGGGGATCGCCTAGCACAGATACGCAGTATTTT.

A single count supports this clone. The chain uses TRBV4-1 and TRBJ1-6; D gene ambiguous. Trimming removed 1 base at V and 7 bases at J, with 11 bases between. The germline V gene encodes CDR1 MGHRA and CDR2 YSYEKL. The CDR3 length is 15 residues. The CDR3 region is CASSQAPLGNSPLHF. CDR3 bases: TGCGCCAGCAGCCAAGCCCCCCTCGGGAATTCACCCCTCCACTTT.

The count of this clone is one. The V and J genes are TRBV9 and TRBJ1-2, with TRBD1 matching 10 bases. This CDR3 has 17 amino acids. CDR1 is SGDLS and CDR2 is YYNGEE in the germline V gene. V lost 4 bases to trimming and J lost 6 bases; unmatched junction nucleotides: 15. DNA of the CDR3: TGTGCCAGCAGCCCAAAAAGTCAGGGACAGGGGAGAAATGGCTACACCTTC. Translation: CASSPKSQGQGRNGYTF.

CDR3: CASSLPLNGLKVAANYGYTF. DNA for the CDR3: TGTGCCAGCAGCTTACCCTTAAACGGACTGAAGGTCGCGGCTAACTATGGCTACACCTTC. The gene calls are TRBV5-8 and TRBJ1-2; D is unresolved. V was clipped by 2 bases and J by 0 bases, with 26 bases between them. Germline CDR1 is SGHTS and CDR2 is YDEGEE. The CDR3 length is 20 residues.